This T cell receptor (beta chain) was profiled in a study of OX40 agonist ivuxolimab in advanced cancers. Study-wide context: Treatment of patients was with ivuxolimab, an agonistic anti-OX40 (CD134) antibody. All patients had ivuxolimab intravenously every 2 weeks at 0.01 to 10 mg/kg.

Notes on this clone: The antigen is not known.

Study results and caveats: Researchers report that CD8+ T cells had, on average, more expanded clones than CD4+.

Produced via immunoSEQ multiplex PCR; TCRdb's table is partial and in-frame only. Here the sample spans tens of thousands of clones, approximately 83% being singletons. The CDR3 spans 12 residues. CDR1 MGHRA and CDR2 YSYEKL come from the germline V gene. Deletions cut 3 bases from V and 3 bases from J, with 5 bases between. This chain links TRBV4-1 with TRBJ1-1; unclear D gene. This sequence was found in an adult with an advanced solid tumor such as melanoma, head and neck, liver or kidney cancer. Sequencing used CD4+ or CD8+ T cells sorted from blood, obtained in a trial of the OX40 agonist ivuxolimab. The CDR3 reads CASSQGYTEAFF. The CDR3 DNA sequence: TGCGCCAGCAGCCAGGGATACACTGAAGCTTTCTTT.